The present T cell receptor beta chain was sequenced within a study of T-cell memory formation after mild COVID-19. Germline V gene data show CDR1 as SGHRS and CDR2 as YFSETQ. The CDR3 is made up of 15 amino acids. V trimming: 2 bases; J trimming: 5 bases; junction bases outside the gene matches: 7. TCRdb re-called the 5' RACE reads with MiXCR, one entry per CDR3 protein. Among about 560,000 distinct CDR3 sequences listed, 15% to 20% were seen once. The sequenced material came from PBMCs or a T cell subset sorted from them (not recorded which). The gene calls are TRBV5-1 and TRBJ2-5; 9 bases agree with TRBD2. The source is an adult woman who had mild COVID-19 (a few samples of this study predate the infection). Cell type and time point are not known. CDR3 residues: CASSFSASGAETQYF. In nucleotides, the CDR3 is TGCGCCAGCAGCTTCAGTGCTAGCGGGGCGGAGACCCAGTACTTC.